This TCR beta chain was sequenced for a study of tumor-infiltrating lymphocytes in primary liver carcinoma. Study information: Sequenced samples came back with roughly 3.65 to 8 million productive TCRbeta reads, and the counts looked alike across tissue types.

DNA and RNA were both co-extracted from approximately 22-30 mg of bulk tissue that had not been sorted. The germline V and J ends were trimmed by 5 bases and 9 bases, with 11 bases remaining between them. The CDR3 covers 12 residues. CDR1 and CDR2 (germline): LGHNT, FRNRAP. With a constant-region primer, TCR beta cDNA was made from around 520 ng of total RNA. Libraries covering TCR beta were generated through three nested multiplex PCR rounds (using a slightly modified ARM-PCR). Primers for the first two PCR rounds were TRBV1-TRBV30 forward primers and a C-beta reverse primer (approximately 9 cycles per round). TCRdb independently ran MiXCR on the multiplex PCR reads; one entry per CDR3 protein. Of tens of thousands of distinct CDR3 sequences in the sample, about two thirds were seen once.

The chain has TRBV12-5 and TRBJ2-1, with a possible D match to TRBD1 (6 bases). Sequencing input: liver tumor tissue from sampling region 4. Stated subset: tumor region T4, right-lateral pole. This sequence originates from a man in his forties with primary liver carcinoma and hepatitis B virus infection. DNA for the CDR3: TGTGCTAGTGGTCTCCAAGGGGGTGAGCAGTTCTTC. Encoded protein: CASGLQGGEQFF.